This T cell receptor beta chain comes out of a study of response to subunit inactivated influenza vaccine. Study-wide results and caveats: That few new T cells are recruited by each seasonal influenza vaccination was the authors' suggestion.

This clonotype showed up just a few times. Antigen unknown. The CDR3 totals 16 residues. The V gene lost 3 bases and the J gene lost 3 bases, with 18 bases spanning the gap. TCRdb fed the RT-PCR reads into MiXCR, producing one record per CDR3 protein. The sample carries more than 450,000 distinct CDR3 sequences, 7.6% recorded once. The source was PBMCs from blood, collected around 25 months after vaccination. The chain has TRBV12-3 or TRBV12-4 and TRBJ2-7; tentative D call: TRBD1 (5 bases). The TCR sequence derives from a man in his fifties or sixties who received an inactivated influenza vaccine. CDR3 coding DNA: TGTGCCAGCAGTTTCTCCCCATGGCGGACACTCTACGAGCAGTACTTC. It encodes CASSFSPWRTLYEQYF.